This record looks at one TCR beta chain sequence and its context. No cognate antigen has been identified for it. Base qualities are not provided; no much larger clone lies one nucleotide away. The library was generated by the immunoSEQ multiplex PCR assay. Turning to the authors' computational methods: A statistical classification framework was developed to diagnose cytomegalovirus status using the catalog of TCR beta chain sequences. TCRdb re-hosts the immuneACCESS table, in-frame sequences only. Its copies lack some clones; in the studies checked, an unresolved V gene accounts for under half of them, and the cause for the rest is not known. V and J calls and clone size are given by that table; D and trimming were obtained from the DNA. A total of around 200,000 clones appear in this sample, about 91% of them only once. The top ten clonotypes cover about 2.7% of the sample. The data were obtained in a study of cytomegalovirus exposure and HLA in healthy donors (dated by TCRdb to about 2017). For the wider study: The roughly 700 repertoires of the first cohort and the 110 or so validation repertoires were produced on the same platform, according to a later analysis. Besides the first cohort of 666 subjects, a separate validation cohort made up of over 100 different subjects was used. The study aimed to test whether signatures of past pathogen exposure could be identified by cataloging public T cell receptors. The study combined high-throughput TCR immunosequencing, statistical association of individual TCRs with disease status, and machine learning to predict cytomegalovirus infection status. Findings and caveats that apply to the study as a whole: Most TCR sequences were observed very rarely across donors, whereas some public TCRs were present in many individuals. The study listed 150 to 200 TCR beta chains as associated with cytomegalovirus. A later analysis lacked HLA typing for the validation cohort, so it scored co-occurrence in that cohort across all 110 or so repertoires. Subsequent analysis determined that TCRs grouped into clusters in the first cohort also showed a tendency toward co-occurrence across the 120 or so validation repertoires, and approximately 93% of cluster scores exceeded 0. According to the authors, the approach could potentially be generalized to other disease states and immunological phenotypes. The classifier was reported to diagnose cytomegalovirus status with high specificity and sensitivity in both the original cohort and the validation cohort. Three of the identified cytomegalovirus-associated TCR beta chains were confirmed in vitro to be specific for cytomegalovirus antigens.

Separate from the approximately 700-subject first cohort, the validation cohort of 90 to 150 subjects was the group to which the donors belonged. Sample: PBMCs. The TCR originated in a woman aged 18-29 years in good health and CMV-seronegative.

The nucleotide sequence is given as TGCGCCAGCCGCCCCAAGGCGGGTGTCAACTATGGCTACACCTTC. This sequence encodes CASRPKAGVNYGYTF. The chain uses TRBV4-1 and TRBJ1-2; the D gene is not confidently resolved. The CDR3 spans 15 residues, from the cysteine through the phenylalanine. Kept here is only the CDR3 DNA, which spans 45 bases and is read in frame from base 1. CDR1 MGHRA and CDR2 YSYEKL are derived from the germline V gene. The junction shows trimming of 8 bases on V and 2 bases on J, plus 18 bases between the germline ends.